These 9 T cell receptor beta chains were sequenced from one sample in a study of CXCR3-negative and CXCR3-positive naive CD8 T cells. With UMI labels, 5' RACE was used to prepare the TRB cDNA libraries. TCRdb re-called the 5' RACE reads; one entry per CDR3 protein, DNA not given. The listing contains over 55,000 distinct CDR3 sequences. The sample was memory CD8+ T cells from blood. Receptors were obtained from a human donor in good health. Some clones in this sample may be carry-over from other donors' samples.

The chain recombines TRBV28 with TRBJ2-4. Germline CDR1 is MDHEN and CDR2 is SYDVKM. CDR3 size: 15 residues. The CDR3 protein is CASSSVSVAKNIQYF.

The chain carries TRBV6-5 and TRBJ1-1; as DNA is missing, the TRBD1 call by TCRdb cannot be tested. Germline V gives CDR1 MNHEY, CDR2 SVGAGI. The CDR3 length is 14 residues. This CDR3 is CASSRDGPNTEAFF.

The rearrangement joins TRBV4-2 to TRBJ2-7; the D call of TRBD2 rests on TCRdb alone, since no DNA is present to check it. The germline gives CDR1 LGHNA, CDR2 YNFKEQ. The CDR3 length is 17 residues. The CDR3 reads CASSQSLPDRGSYEQYF.

The CDR3 sequence: CASSDPKGGMVHTDTQYF. The V gene is TRBV25-1, the J gene TRBJ2-3; the D gene TCRdb calls, TRBD2, cannot be checked with no DNA. Germline values: CDR1 MGHDK, CDR2 SYGVNS. The CDR3 contains 18 residues.

This chain uses TRBV29-1 with TRBJ1-1. The germline V gene has CDR1 SQVTM and CDR2 ANQGSEA. The CDR3 totals 14 residues. CDR3 in amino acids: CSVEGEDGPTEAFF.

The CDR3 region is CSVLAGAARELFF. The chain uses TRBV29-1 and TRBJ2-2; TCRdb proposes TRBD1, but this gene call is untestable without DNA. Per the germline V gene, CDR1 is SQVTM and CDR2 is ANQGSEA. The CDR3 is 13 amino acids.

The J gene is TRBJ2-1, the V gene TRBV10-2. The CDR3 contains 14 residues. CDR1 is WSHSY and CDR2 is SAAADI in the germline V gene. This CDR3 reads CASSERAGYNEQFF.

The V and J genes are TRBV5-1 and TRBJ1-1; TCRdb outputs TRBD1, but without DNA this stays unchecked. There are 15 residues in the CDR3. Germline V gives CDR1 SGHRS, CDR2 YFSETQ. The CDR3 protein is CASSLFKGTNTEAFF.

The genes are TRBV3-1 and TRBJ1-2. This CDR3 is built from 13 residues. The germline V gene encodes CDR1 LGHDT and CDR2 YNNKEL (reference sequence). This chain's CDR3 is CASSHPGTYGYTF.